A selection of T cell receptor beta chains follows, all from one sample in a study of blood T cell repertoires in COVID-19. Measured with immunoSEQ multiplex PCR; TCRdb has only the in-frame clones, and not every one. The sample contains about 140,000 clones, about 87% of which appear only once. Sequenced sample: peripheral blood. Receptors were obtained from a human donor in a cohort sampled during active COVID-19. CDR3s include the opening cysteine and the closing phenylalanine or tryptophan. Fields, in order: clone size, D gene, J gene, V gene, CDR3 protein, CDR3 DNA. A D gene is named only where the DNA matches it firmly. Size is stated for part of the rows, as once, few or many counts, or as a class when the clone is expanded.

-,TRBD1,TRBJ2-1,TRBV28,CASSPAGTGGENEQFF,TGTGCCAGCAGCCCAGCCGGGACAGGGGGCGAAAATGAGCAGTTCTTC
-,TRBD1,TRBJ1-2,TRBV16,CASSLIPTGNYGYTF,TGTGCCAGCAGCCTTATACCGACAGGGAACTATGGCTACACCTTC
-,-,TRBJ1-1,TRBV18,CASSPQGLNTEAFF,TGTGCCAGCTCACCTCAGGGCTTGAACACTGAAGCTTTCTTT
-,TRBD2,TRBJ2-5,TRBV28,CASSLAGGPPGTQYF,TGTGCCAGCAGTTTAGCGGGGGGGCCGCCTGGGACCCAGTACTTC
-,TRBD2,TRBJ2-1,TRBV6-5,CASSPSGLNEQFF,TGTGCCAGCAGTCCTAGCGGACTCAATGAGCAGTTCTTC
-,-,TRBJ1-6,TRBV9,CASTRLGAGHSPLHF,TGTGCCAGCACACGGTTGGGGGCGGGTCATTCACCCCTCCACTTT
-,TRBD2,TRBJ2-1,TRBV10-3,CAISESTSGDNEQFF,TGTGCCATCAGTGAGAGTACTAGCGGGGACAATGAGCAGTTCTTC
-,-,TRBJ2-1,TRBV18,CASSPTEGYGEQFF,TGTGCCAGCTCCCCCACGGAGGGTTATGGTGAGCAGTTCTTC
-,-,TRBJ2-2,TRBV9,CASSVENGLYTGELFF,TGTGCCAGCAGCGTAGAGAACGGACTCTACACCGGGGAGCTGTTTTTT
-,-,TRBJ2-2,TRBV18,CASSPNRDRTGELFF,TGTGCCAGCTCACCGAACAGGGATAGGACCGGGGAGCTGTTTTTT
few,-,TRBJ1-5,TRBV2,CASSEQGSGEPQHF,TGTGCCAGCAGTGAACAGGGCTCCGGTGAGCCCCAGCATTTT
-,TRBD2,TRBJ2-1,TRBV19,CASRRPGLAGDNEQFF,TGTGCCAGCCGAAGACCGGGACTAGCGGGGGACAATGAGCAGTTCTTC
-,TRBD1,TRBJ2-7,TRBV5-1,CASSTDRVGEQYF,TGCGCCAGCAGCACTGACAGGGTGGGGGAGCAGTACTTC
-,-,TRBJ1-5,TRBV5-4,CASSRGGSNQPQHF,TGTGCCAGCAGCCGCGGGGGGAGCAATCAGCCCCAGCATTTT
-,-,TRBJ1-2,TRBV6-4,CASSDRQGSYGYTF,TGTGCCAGCAGTGACAGGCAGGGCTCCTATGGCTACACCTTC
-,-,TRBJ1-1,TRBV4-1,CASTGPTGEAFF,TGCGCCAGCACAGGGCCGACAGGTGAAGCTTTCTTT
-,TRBD2,TRBJ2-1,TRBV7-9,CASSPGRGTSGSSYNEQFF,TGTGCCAGCAGCCCCGGGAGGGGGACTAGCGGGTCGTCCTACAATGAGCAGTTCTTC
-,-,TRBJ1-2,TRBV2,CASSDRRGRNYGYTF,TGTGCCAGCAGTGATCGGAGGGGACGTAACTATGGCTACACCTTC
-,TRBD1,TRBJ1-2,TRBV6-2/TRBV6-3,CASSYEVTGYKSYTF,TGTGCCAGCAGTTACGAGGTGACAGGGTACAAAAGCTACACCTTC
-,TRBD1,TRBJ1-5,TRBV4-1,CASSHSRGRGNQPQHF,TGCGCCAGCAGCCATTCTAGGGGGCGCGGCAATCAGCCCCAGCATTTT
-,-,TRBJ2-7,TRBV28,CASSSPGLLRREQYF,TGTGCCAGCAGTTCTCCGGGACTTCTTCGGCGCGAGCAGTACTTC
-,TRBD2,TRBJ2-1,TRBV24-1,CATSDPVGRGASGISYNEQFF,TGTGCCACCAGTGATCCCGTTGGGCGAGGGGCTAGCGGTATCTCCTACAATGAGCAGTTCTTC
few,TRBD2,TRBJ2-3,TRBV4-1,CASSPRTSGNTDTQYF,TGCGCCAGCAGCCCCCGGACTAGCGGAAACACAGATACGCAGTATTTT
-,TRBD2,TRBJ2-1,TRBV9,CASSSPGGSGGARYNEQFF,TGTGCCAGCAGCTCCCCCGGGGGTAGCGGGGGGGCTCGGTACAATGAGCAGTTCTTC
-,-,TRBJ1-1,TRBV18,CASSPTYTEAFF,TGTGCCAGCTCACCGACATACACTGAAGCTTTCTTT
-,-,TRBJ2-7,TRBV28,CASSLVGGTYEQYF,TGTGCCAGCAGTTTAGTTGGGGGGACCTACGAGCAGTACTTC
once,TRBD2,TRBJ2-7,TRBV28,CASIVSGPPYEQYF,TGTGCCAGCATCGTTAGCGGGCCCCCATACGAGCAGTACTTC
-,TRBD2,TRBJ2-7,TRBV2,CASSSLAARGEQYF,TGTGCCAGCAGTTCACTAGCGGCCAGGGGCGAGCAGTACTTC
-,TRBD1,TRBJ1-6,TRBV5-1,CASSLGGQGGSPLHF,TGCGCCAGCAGCTTGGGGGGACAGGGCGGATCACCCCTCCACTTT
once,TRBD2,TRBJ2-1,TRBV7-8,CASSLGWTSEFSYNEQFF,TGTGCCAGCAGCTTAGGTTGGACTAGCGAATTCTCCTACAATGAGCAGTTCTTC
-,-,TRBJ2-3,TRBV15,CATSRGAGTDTQYF,TGTGCCACCAGCAGAGGGGCCGGCACAGATACGCAGTATTTT
-,TRBD1,TRBJ2-5,TRBV28,CASSPGQGGSETQYF,TGTGCCAGCAGTCCGGGACAGGGGGGGTCAGAGACCCAGTACTTC
few,TRBD2,TRBJ2-5,TRBV2,CASSDSSGGPSQETQYF,TGTGCCAGCAGTGACTCTAGCGGGGGCCCTAGCCAAGAGACCCAGTACTTC
-,-,TRBJ1-1,TRBV12-3/TRBV12-4,CASSSPSETEAFF,TGTGCCAGCAGTTCCCCCTCGGAGACTGAAGCTTTCTTT
-,TRBD2,TRBJ2-7,TRBV7-2,CASRKASGNYEQYF,TGTGCCAGCAGAAAGGCTAGCGGGAACTACGAGCAGTACTTC
-,TRBD1,TRBJ1-2,TRBV5-1,CASRQGADGYTF,TGCGCCAGTCGACAGGGGGCGGATGGCTACACCTTC
once,-,TRBJ1-1,TRBV6-6,CASRIGAGMNTEAFF,TGTGCCAGCAGAATCGGAGCGGGAATGAACACTGAAGCTTTCTTT
-,TRBD2,TRBJ2-5,TRBV11-3,CASSLRTSGGAETQYF,TGTGCCAGCAGCTTGAGGACTAGCGGGGGAGCGGAGACCCAGTACTTC
-,-,TRBJ2-7,TRBV2,CASSEVGDSPYEQYF,TGTGCCAGCAGTGAAGTGGGGGACTCTCCCTACGAGCAGTACTTC
once,-,TRBJ2-1,TRBV15,CATRDTANEQFF,TGTGCCACCCGCGACACTGCCAATGAGCAGTTCTTC
-,-,TRBJ2-7,TRBV6-1,CASSEAIWTYEQYF,TGTGCCAGCAGTGAAGCGATCTGGACTTACGAGCAGTACTTC
-,-,TRBJ1-1,TRBV2,CASSEVRGNTEAFF,TGTGCCAGCAGTGAAGTTAGGGGGAACACTGAAGCTTTCTTT
few,TRBD2,TRBJ2-3,TRBV28,CASSRLAASTDTQYF,TGTGCCAGCAGTAGACTAGCGGCAAGCACAGATACGCAGTATTTT
few,-,TRBJ2-7,TRBV6-6,CASSYSGTGTDEQYF,TGTGCCAGCAGTTACTCAGGAACAGGGACCGACGAGCAGTACTTC
-,TRBD2,TRBJ2-5,TRBV6-5,CASSYSSSGVAKTQYF,TGTGCCAGCAGTTACTCGTCTAGCGGGGTAGCGAAGACCCAGTACTTC
-,TRBD2,TRBJ2-3,TRBV9,CASSAPTSGLGTDTQYF,TGTGCCAGCAGCGCCCCAACTAGCGGCCTGGGCACAGATACGCAGTATTTT
-,TRBD2,TRBJ2-1,TRBV7-9,CASSPRTSGYNEQFF,TGTGCCAGCAGCCCCAGGACTAGCGGCTACAATGAGCAGTTCTTC
-,-,TRBJ2-2,TRBV2,CASSVGTLARGTGELFF,TGTGCCAGCAGTGTGGGGACGCTAGCGAGGGGCACCGGGGAGCTGTTTTTT
-,-,TRBJ2-7,TRBV14,CASSQITGPSYEQYF,TGTGCCAGCAGCCAAATAACAGGGCCTTCCTACGAGCAGTACTTC
few,-,TRBJ2-7,TRBV21-1,CASSKGRTYSYEQYF,TGTGCCAGCAGCAAAGGGAGGACTTACTCCTACGAGCAGTACTTC
-,TRBD2,TRBJ2-5,TRBV3-1/TRBV3-2,CASSPGLAGARETQYF,TGTGCCAGCAGCCCGGGACTAGCGGGAGCTCGGGAGACCCAGTACTTC